The entry below describes one TCR beta chain. The antigen remains undetermined. The record originates from a study of T cell responses to AZD1222 COVID-19 vaccine. The CDR3 is 12 residues long. In germline, CDR1 is WSHSY, CDR2 SAAADI. The V end was cut by 5 bases, the J end by 8 bases, with 9 bases between. Study outcomes and limitations: White British people made up most donors, females outnumbered males, and clonal diversity was possibly underestimated. Repertoire sampling occurred only after the peak T cell response.

Some clones are missing from TCRdb's copy, which holds only in-frame ones; the method was immunoSEQ multiplex PCR. The sample includes around 100,000 clones, over 90% of them seen just once. The sequence was collected from an adult in good health. This chain uses TRBV10-2 with TRBJ1-4; D remains unclear. The source material was peripheral blood, sampled on day 0 of AZD1222 vaccination. CDR3 bases: TGCGCCAGCAGTCTACCGGAGGAAAAACTGTTTTTT. This sequence encodes CASSLPEEKLFF.